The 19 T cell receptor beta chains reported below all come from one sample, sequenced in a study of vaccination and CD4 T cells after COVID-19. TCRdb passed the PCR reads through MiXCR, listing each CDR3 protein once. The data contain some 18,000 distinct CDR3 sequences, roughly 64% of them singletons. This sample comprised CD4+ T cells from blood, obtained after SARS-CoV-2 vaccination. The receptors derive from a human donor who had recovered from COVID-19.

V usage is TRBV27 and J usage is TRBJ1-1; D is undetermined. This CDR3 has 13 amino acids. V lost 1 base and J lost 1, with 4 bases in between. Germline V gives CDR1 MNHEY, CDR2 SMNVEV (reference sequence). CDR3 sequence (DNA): TGTGCCAGCAGTTTATTAAAGAACACTGAAGCTTTCTTT. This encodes CASSLLKNTEAFF.

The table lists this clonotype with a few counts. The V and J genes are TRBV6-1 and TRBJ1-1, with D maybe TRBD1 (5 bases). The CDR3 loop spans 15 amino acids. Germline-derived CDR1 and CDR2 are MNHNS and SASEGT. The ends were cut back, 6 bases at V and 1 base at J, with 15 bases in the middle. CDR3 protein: CASRPTGGGNTEAFF. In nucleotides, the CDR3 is TGTGCCAGCAGACCGACGGGGGGTGGGAACACTGAAGCTTTCTTT.

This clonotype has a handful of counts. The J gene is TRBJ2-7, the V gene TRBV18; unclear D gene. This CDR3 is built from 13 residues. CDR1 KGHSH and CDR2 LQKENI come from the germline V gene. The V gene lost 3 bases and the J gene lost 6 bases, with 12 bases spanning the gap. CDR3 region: CASSPPSAREQYF. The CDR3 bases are TGTGCCAGCTCACCCCCGTCAGCTCGCGAGCAGTACTTC.

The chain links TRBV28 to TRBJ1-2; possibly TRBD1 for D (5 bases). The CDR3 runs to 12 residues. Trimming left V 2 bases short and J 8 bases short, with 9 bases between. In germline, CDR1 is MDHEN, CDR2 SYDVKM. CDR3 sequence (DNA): TGTGCCAGCAGTTTAAGACAGAGAGGCTACACCTTC. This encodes CASSLRQRGYTF.

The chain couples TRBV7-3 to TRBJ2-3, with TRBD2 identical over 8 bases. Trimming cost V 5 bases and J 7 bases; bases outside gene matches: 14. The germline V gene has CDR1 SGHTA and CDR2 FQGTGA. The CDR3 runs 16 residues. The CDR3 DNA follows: TGTGCCAGCAGCCAGACGGGGCTAGCGGGTAGGAATACGCAGTATTTT. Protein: CASSQTGLAGRNTQYF.

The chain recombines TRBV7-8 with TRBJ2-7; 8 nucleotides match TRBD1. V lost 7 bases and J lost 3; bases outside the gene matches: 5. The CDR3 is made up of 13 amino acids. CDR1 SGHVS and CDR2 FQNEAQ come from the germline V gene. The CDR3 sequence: CASTRTGNYEQYF. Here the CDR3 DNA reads TGTGCCAGCACCCGGACAGGGAACTACGAGCAGTACTTC.

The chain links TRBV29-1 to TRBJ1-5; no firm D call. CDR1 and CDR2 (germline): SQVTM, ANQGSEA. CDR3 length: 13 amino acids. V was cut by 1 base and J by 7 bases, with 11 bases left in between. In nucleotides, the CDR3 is TGCAGCGTTGAAGGGTCTCCGGGCCAGCCCCAGCATTTT. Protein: CSVEGSPGQPQHF.

CDR3 sequence (DNA): TGTGCCAGCCAAACTAGCGGCACCTACGAGCAGTACTTC. Amino acid sequence: CASQTSGTYEQYF. V and J are TRBV28 and TRBJ2-7; 8 nucleotides line up with TRBD2. The germline V gene encodes CDR1 MDHEN and CDR2 SYDVKM. With 8 bases clipped from V and 2 bases from J, the junction kept 5 bases outside the gene matches. The CDR3 runs 13 residues.

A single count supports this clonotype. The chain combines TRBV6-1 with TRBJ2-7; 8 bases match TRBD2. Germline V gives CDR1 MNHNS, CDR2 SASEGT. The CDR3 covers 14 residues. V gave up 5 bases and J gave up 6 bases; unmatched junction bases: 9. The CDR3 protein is CASSTDTRGGEQYF. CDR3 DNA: TGTGCCAGCAGTACAGATACACGGGGGGGCGAGCAGTACTTC.

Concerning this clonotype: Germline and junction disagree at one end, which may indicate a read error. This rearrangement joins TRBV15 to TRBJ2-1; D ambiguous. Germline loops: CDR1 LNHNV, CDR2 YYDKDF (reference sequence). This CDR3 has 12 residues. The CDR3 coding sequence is TGTGCCACCAGCAGAACCCTTCCTGATATGGTCTTC. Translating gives CATSRTLPDMVF.

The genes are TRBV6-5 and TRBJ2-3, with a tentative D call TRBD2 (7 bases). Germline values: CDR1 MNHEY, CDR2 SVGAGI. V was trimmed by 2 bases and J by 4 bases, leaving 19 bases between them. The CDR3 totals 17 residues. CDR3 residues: CASSYRPGGHSSDTQYF. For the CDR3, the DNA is TGTGCCAGCAGTTACCGCCCGGGGGGCCACTCCTCAGATACGCAGTATTTT.

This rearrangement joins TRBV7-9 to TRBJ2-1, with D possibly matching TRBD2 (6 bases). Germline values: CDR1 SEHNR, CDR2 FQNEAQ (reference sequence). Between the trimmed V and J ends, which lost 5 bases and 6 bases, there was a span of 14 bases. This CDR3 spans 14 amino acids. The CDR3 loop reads CASSVQTSFNEQFF. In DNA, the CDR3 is TGTGCCAGCAGCGTCCAGACTAGTTTCAATGAGCAGTTCTTC.

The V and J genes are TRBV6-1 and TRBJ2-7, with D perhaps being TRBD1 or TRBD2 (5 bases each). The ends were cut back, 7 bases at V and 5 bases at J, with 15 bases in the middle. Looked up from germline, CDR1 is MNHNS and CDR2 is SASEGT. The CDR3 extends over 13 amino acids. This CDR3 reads CASTRDLGDEQYF. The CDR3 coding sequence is TGTGCCAGCACCCGGGACCTTGGGGACGAGCAGTACTTC.

CDR3 bases: TGTGCCAGTAGTATAGGGTGGCAGTATGAAGCTTTCTTT. As protein: CASSIGWQYEAFF. This chain links TRBV19 with TRBJ1-1; D gene ambiguous. Germline CDR1 LNHDA, CDR2 SQIVND (reference sequence). The V gene lost 1 base and the J gene lost 7 bases, with 10 bases spanning the gap. CDR3 length: 13 amino acids. The full variable domain, its missing parts supplied by reference TRBV19 and TRBJ1-1, is DGGITQSPKYLFRKEGQNVTLSCEQNLNHDAMYWYRQDPGQGLRLIYYSQIVNDFQKGDIAEGYSVSREKKESFPLTVTSAQKNPTAFYLCASSIGWQYEAFFGQGTRLTVV.

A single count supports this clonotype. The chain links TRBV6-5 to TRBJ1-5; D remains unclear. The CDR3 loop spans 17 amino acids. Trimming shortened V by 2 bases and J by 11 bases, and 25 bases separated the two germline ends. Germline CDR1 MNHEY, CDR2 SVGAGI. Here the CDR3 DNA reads TGTGCCAGCAGTTACCCCCTTCCGGGGTTTGAAGGTTTGGCCCAGCATTTT. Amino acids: CASSYPLPGFEGLAQHF.

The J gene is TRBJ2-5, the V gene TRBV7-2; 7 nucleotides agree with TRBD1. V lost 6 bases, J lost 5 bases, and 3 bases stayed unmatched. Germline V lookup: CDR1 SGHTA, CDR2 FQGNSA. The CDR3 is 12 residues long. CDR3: CASRKQGETQYF. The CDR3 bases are TGTGCCAGCAGAAAACAGGGGGAGACCCAGTACTTC. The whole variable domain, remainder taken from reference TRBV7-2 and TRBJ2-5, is GAGVSQSPSNKVTEKGKDVELRCDPISGHTALYWYRQSLGQGLEFLIYFQGNSAPDKSGLPSDRFSAERTGGSVSTLTIQRTQQEDSAVYLCASRKQGETQYFGPGTRLLVL.

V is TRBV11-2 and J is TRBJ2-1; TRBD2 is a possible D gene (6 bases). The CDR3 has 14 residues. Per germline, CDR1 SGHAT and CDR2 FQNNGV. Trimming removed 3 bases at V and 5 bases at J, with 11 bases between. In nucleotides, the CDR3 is TGTGCCAGCAGCTTTACTAGCCCGAACAATGAGCAGTTCTTC. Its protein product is CASSFTSPNNEQFF.

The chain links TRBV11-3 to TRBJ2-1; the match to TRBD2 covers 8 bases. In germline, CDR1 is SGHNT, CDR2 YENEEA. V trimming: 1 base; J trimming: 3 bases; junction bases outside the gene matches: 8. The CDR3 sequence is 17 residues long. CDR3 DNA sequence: TGTGCCAGCAGCTTAGGAGAGGGACTAGGGGTCTACAATGAGCAGTTCTTC. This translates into CASSLGEGLGVYNEQFF.

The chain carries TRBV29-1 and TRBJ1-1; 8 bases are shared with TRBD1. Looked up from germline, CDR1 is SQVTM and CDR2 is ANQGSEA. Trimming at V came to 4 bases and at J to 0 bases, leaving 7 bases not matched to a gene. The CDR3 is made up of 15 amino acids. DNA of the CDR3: TGCAGCGTTGGGATACCGGACAGGGTGAACACTGAAGCTTTCTTT. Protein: CSVGIPDRVNTEAFF.